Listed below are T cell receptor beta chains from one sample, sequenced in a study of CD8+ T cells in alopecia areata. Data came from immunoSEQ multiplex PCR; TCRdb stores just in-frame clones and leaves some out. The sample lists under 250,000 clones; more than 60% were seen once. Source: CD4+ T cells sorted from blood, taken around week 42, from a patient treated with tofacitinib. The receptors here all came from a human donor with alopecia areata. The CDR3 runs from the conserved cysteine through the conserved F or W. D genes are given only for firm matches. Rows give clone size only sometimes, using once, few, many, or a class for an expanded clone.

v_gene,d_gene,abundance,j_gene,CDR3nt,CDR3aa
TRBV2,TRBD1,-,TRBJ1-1,TGTGCCAGCAGTGAAAGGGGGCCTACTGAAGCTTTCTTT,CASSERGPTEAFF
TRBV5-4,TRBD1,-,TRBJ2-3,TGTGCCAGCAGCCTGACAGGGCGCACAGATACGCAGTATTTT,CASSLTGRTDTQYF
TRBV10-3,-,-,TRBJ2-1,TGTGCCATCAGTGAGGACAGTTTCTACAATGAGCAGTTCTTC,CAISEDSFYNEQFF
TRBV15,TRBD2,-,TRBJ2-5,TGTGCCACCAGCCCCCGCGGGGGGGCGGAAGAGACCCAGTACTTC,CATSPRGGAEETQYF
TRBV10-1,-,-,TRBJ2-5,TGCGCCAGCAGTGAGTCTAGGGAGACCCAGTACTTC,CASSESRETQYF
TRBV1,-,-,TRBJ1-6,TGCACCAGTAACGGGCACAACGGTTCACCCCTCCACTTT,CTSNGHNGSPLHF
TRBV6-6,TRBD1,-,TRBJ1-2,TGTGCCAGCAGTGGACAGGGGGCATCATCGCGTGGCTACACCTTC,CASSGQGASSRGYTF
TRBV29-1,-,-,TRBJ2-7,TGCAGCGTTGCGGTCGAGGTGCCCTACGAGCAGTACTTC,CSVAVEVPYEQYF
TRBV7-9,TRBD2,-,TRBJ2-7,TGTGCCAGCAGCTTCGCGGGGGGCCACGAGCAGTACTTC,CASSFAGGHEQYF
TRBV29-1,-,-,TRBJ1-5,TGCAGCGTTGGGGGACCTCCTGGGAGCAATCAGCCCCAGCATTTT,CSVGGPPGSNQPQHF
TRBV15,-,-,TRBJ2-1,TGTGCCACCAGCAGAGCCGGGGATGAGCAGTTCTTC,CATSRAGDEQFF
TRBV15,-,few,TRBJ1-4,TGTGCCACCAGCAGAGATGCGCATGTGGGTGAAAAACTGTTTTTT,CATSRDAHVGEKLFF
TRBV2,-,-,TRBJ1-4,TGTGCCAGCAGTGTTGGTCCAACTAATGAAAAACTGTTTTTT,CASSVGPTNEKLFF
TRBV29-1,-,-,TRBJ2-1,TGCAGCGTTGTCCCCCTACACGGGGTCAGTGAGCAGTTCTTC,CSVVPLHGVSEQFF
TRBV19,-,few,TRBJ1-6,TGTGCCACGGGACGGGACCGGCATTCACCCCTCCACTTT,CATGRDRHSPLHF
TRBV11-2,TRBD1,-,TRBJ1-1,TGTGCCAGCAGCTTTCGAAGGGACAGGGCGCCTCGCTTT,CASSFRRDRAPRF
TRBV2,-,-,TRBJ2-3,TGTGCCAGCAGTGGAATGGATACGCAGTATTTT,CASSGMDTQYF
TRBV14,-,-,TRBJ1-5,TGTGCCAGCAGCGAAGGGGGACGATATCAGCCCCAGCATTTT,CASSEGGRYQPQHF
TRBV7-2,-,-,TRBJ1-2,TGTGCCAGCAGCTTAGGAGGACGGCCCGAACTTTATGGCTACACCTTC,CASSLGGRPELYGYTF
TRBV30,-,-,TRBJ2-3,TGTGCCTGGAGTGGGTGGGTCACAGATACGCAGTATTTT,CAWSGWVTDTQYF
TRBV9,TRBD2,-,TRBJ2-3,TGTGCCAGCAGCGATACTAGCGGGGGCACAGATACGCAGTATTTT,CASSDTSGGTDTQYF
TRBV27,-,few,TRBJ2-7,TGTGCCAGCAGTTTATCGAGGGCTATGGGGGCTGTGGGGGAGCAGTACTTC,CASSLSRAMGAVGEQYF
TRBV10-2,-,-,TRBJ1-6,TGCGCCAGCAGTGAGGATGACAGATTCAATTCACCCCTCCACTTT,CASSEDDRFNSPLHF
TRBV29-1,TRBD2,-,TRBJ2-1,TGCAGCTCGTTGGGAATAGCGGGGGGCTCCTACAATGAGCAGTTCTTC,CSSLGIAGGSYNEQFF
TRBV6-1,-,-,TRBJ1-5,TGTGCCAGCAGCCGGCCGGGACAGCCCCAGCATTTT,CASSRPGQPQHF
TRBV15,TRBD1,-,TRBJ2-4,TGTGCCACCAGCGCAGGGGGCGGTGAAAACATTCAGTACTTC,CATSAGGGENIQYF
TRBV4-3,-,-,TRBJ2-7,TGCGCCAGCAGCCAAGAAAAGATCTCGACCTACGAGCAGTACTTC,CASSQEKISTYEQYF
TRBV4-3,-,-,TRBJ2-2,TGCGCCAGCAGCCAAGATTTCAGGGACACCGGGGAGCTGTTTTTT,CASSQDFRDTGELFF